These 5 T cell receptor beta chains share one sample of origin, sequenced in a study of CD8 T cells in Susac syndrome. Random hexamers were used to reverse transcribe roughly 0.5 to 1 ug of RNA. One entry per CDR3 protein, called by TCRdb with MiXCR from the immunoSEQ multiplex PCR reads. Among about 130,000 distinct CDR3 sequences listed, around 94% were seen once. Sequences were obtained from CD4+ T cells from PBMCs. All receptors come from a human donor in good health.

The chain uses TRBV14 and TRBJ1-1; weak D call: TRBD1 (5 bases). In germline, CDR1 is SGHDN, CDR2 FVKESK. Trimming removed 1 base at V and 1 base at J, with 13 bases between. The CDR3 sequence is 16 residues long. CDR3 sequence: CASSQVLGTENTEAFF. The DNA for the CDR3 is TGTGCCAGCAGCCAAGTGCTCGGGACTGAGAACACTGAAGCTTTCTTT.

The chain employs TRBV7-2 and TRBJ1-5; the D is unclear. The CDR3 has 14 residues. CDR1 SGHTA and CDR2 FQGNSA come from the germline V gene. V lost 5 bases, J lost 3 bases, and 11 bases lay in between. The CDR3 loop is CASSAYSANQPQHF. The CDR3 bases are TGTGCCAGCAGCGCTTACAGCGCCAATCAGCCCCAGCATTTT.

DNA for the CDR3: TGCAGTGCTACGGGAGGCCCCCACAATGAGCAGTTCTTC. This translates into CSATGGPHNEQFF. This chain joins TRBV20-1 and TRBJ2-1, with TRBD2 identical over 7 bases. V trimming: 4 bases; J trimming: 5 bases; junction bases outside the gene matches: 5. The CDR3 length is 13 residues. Germline loops: CDR1 DFQATT, CDR2 SNEGSKA (reference sequence).

This chain uses TRBV6-2 or TRBV6-3 with TRBJ2-5; D assignment may be TRBD1 or TRBD2 (5 bases each). In germline, CDR1 is MNHEY, CDR2 SVGEGT. Between the trimmed V and J ends, which lost 6 bases and 3 bases, there was a span of 17 bases. The CDR3 loop spans 15 amino acids. Here the CDR3 reads CASRTTGTGEETQYF. CDR3 nucleotides: TGTGCCAGCAGGACAACCGGGACCGGTGAAGAGACCCAGTACTTC.

This chain links TRBV7-8 with TRBJ2-7; D ambiguous. CDR3 length equals 14 residues. V dropped 0 bases and J dropped 3 bases, with 9 bases sitting between them. Germline CDR1 SGHVS, CDR2 FQNEAQ. This chain's CDR3 is CASSLALGNYEQYF. The CDR3 DNA follows: TGTGCCAGCAGCTTAGCGTTGGGCAACTACGAGCAGTACTTC. Full variable domain (rest looked up from reference TRBV7-8 and TRBJ2-7): GAGVSQSPRYKVAKRGQDVALRCDPISGHVSLFWYQQALGQGPEFLTYFQNEAQLDKSGLPSDRFFAERPEGSVSTLKIQRTQQEDSAVYLCASSLALGNYEQYFGPGTRLTVT.